This T cell receptor beta chain emerged from a study of naive and memory T cell subsets. An equimolar mix of two oligonucleotides served as the beta constant-region primer for TRBC1 and TRBC2. TCRdb independently ran MiXCR on the UMI-ligation and nested PCR reads; one entry per CDR3 protein. The table shows around 31,000 distinct CDR3 sequences, with about 10% occurring only once. The V end was cut by 4 bases, the J end by 4 bases, with 13 bases between. Germline assignment: CDR1 LGHDT and CDR2 YNNKEL (reference sequence). This CDR3 spans 14 amino acids. Four subsets defined by CD45RA and CD27 were sorted after CD3, CD4, CD8 and live/dead staining. General study results and limits: In CD4 and CD8 cells, diversity dropped from naive through EMRA. Clonotypes are single alpha or beta chains, not paired receptors.

This clonotype was seen a few times. The antigen is unknown. The chain combines TRBV3-1 with TRBJ1-1; weak D call: TRBD1 (6 bases). Sequenced: effector memory CD4+ T cells from blood. The sample's subset: effector memory, CD45RA- CD27-. This TCR was sampled from a human donor in good health. The CDR3 region is CASSLGGRGTEAFF. CDR3 sequence (DNA): TGTGCCAGCAGCCTAGGGGGAAGGGGCACTGAAGCTTTCTTT. The full variable domain, completed using reference TRBV3-1 and TRBJ1-1, is DTAVSQTPKYLVTQMGNDKSIKCEQNLGHDTMYWYKQDSKKFLKIMFSYNNKELIINETVPNRFSPKSPDKAHLNLHINSLELGDSAVYFCASSLGGRGTEAFFGQGTRLTVV.